The next 29 T cell receptor beta chains were all read from a single sample in a study of T cell repertoires in cytomegalovirus infection (dated by TCRdb to between 2019 and 2020). Sequencing was carried out with an Illumina HiSeq 1500. The raw public data were reprocessed by TCRdb itself: fastp quality trimming at Q25, MiXCR clonotype calling, in-frame beta chains only. Rows matching on CDR3 protein sequence are summarized as one entry with the most common DNA and genes. Counted in this sample were 380,000 or so distinct CDR3 sequences; about a third of them appeared once. The ten most abundant clones make up roughly 13% of the sample. These receptors lack a known antigen. In the paper's terms, the treatment or condition label means: in vitro stimulation with specific CMV peptide epitopes to enrich CMV-specific T cells. The sequencing here drew on cultured PBMCs, taken from culture after CMV antigen stimulation. These receptors were collected from a human donor in good health (CMV status not recorded). Some clones in this sample may be carry-over from other donors' samples.

The sample holds a few counts of this clonotype. The rearrangement joins TRBV7-2 to TRBJ1-2; 8 bases agree with TRBD1. This CDR3 spans 15 amino acids. Germline-derived CDR1 and CDR2 are SGHTA and FQGNSA. The junction had 8 bases not matched to a gene; V was cut back by 4 bases and J by 4 bases. This chain's CDR3 is CASSYGQGGPYGYTF. The DNA of the CDR3 is TGTGCCAGCAGCTACGGACAGGGAGGTCCCTATGGCTACACCTTC.

The rearrangement links TRBV12-3 or TRBV12-4 to TRBJ2-2; TRBD2 matches 12 bases. This CDR3 is built from 23 residues. Trimming cost V 5 bases and J 5 bases; bases outside gene matches: 27. The CDR3 loop reads CASSQRAIIPGTSGPTTTGELFF. The CDR3 region has the DNA TGTGCCAGCAGTCAACGAGCCATCATCCCCGGGACTAGCGGGCCAACCACGACCGGGGAGCTGTTTTTT.

This clonotype was observed at least ten times. This chain uses TRBV10-3 with TRBJ2-3, with 7 bases lining up with TRBD2. The CDR3 has 15 amino acids. The trim removed 4 bases at V and 3 bases at J, leaving 7 bases unmatched. Germline values: CDR1 ENHRY, CDR2 SYGVKD. The CDR3 DNA sequence: TGTGCCATCAGTGCAACTAGCGCTTCTACAGATACGCAGTATTTT. Translated, it gives CAISATSASTDTQYF.

J is TRBJ1-2 and V is TRBV4-3, with 10 bases aligning to TRBD1. The V gene's germline CDR1 is LGHNA and CDR2 YSLEER. The V gene end was trimmed by 2 bases and the J gene end by 7 bases; junction bases not matched to a gene: 4. The CDR3 runs 14 residues. CDR3 nucleotides: TGCGCCAGCAGCCAACGACAGGGGGCTTCTGGCTACACCTTC. This gives the protein CASSQRQGASGYTF.

The chain is built from TRBV12-3 or TRBV12-4 and TRBJ2-3; 10 bases match TRBD1. J gave up 5 bases and V 6 bases, and 8 bases lay outside the gene matches. This CDR3 region has 15 residues. The CDR3: CASSRQGAVGDTQYF. Here the CDR3 DNA reads TGTGCCAGCAGCCGACAGGGGGCGGTGGGAGATACGCAGTATTTT.

This chain links TRBV6-1 with TRBJ1-5; the D gene is possibly TRBD1 (6 bases). Trimming took 6 bases from V and 5 from J, leaving 14 bases between them. There are 14 residues in the CDR3. Germline loops: CDR1 MNHNS, CDR2 SASEGT. The CDR3 DNA follows: TGTGCCAGCAGCAACAGGGAAGGTCATCAGCCCCAGCATTTT. This codes for CASSNREGHQPQHF.

The V and J genes are TRBV24-1 and TRBJ2-7; no clear D. CDR1 is KGHDR, CDR2 SFDVKD, per germline. CDR3 length: 13 residues. V gave up 1 base and J gave up 4 bases, with 7 bases separating them. This CDR3 is CATSDFWGYEQYV. In DNA form, the CDR3 reads TGTGCCACCAGTGATTTCTGGGGTTACGAGCAGTACGTC.

This clonotype turned up a few times. The chain employs TRBV12-3 or TRBV12-4 and TRBJ1-3; D unresolved. Between the trimmed V and J ends, which lost 6 bases and 0 bases, there was a span of 6 bases. This CDR3 spans 13 amino acids. CDR3 sequence reads: CASRPFSGNTIYF. In nucleotides, the CDR3 is TGTGCCAGCAGGCCGTTCTCTGGAAACACCATATATTTT.

The chain links TRBV19 to TRBJ1-2; TRBD1 is a possible D gene (6 bases). Germline lookup yields CDR1 LNHDA and CDR2 SQIVND (reference sequence). The CDR3 totals 13 residues. V was clipped by 2 bases and J by 5 bases, with 9 bases between them. CDR3 protein: CASSITGRYGYTF. CDR3 DNA sequence: TGTGCCAGTAGTATAACAGGGCGGTATGGCTACACCTTC.

This clonotype was seen a handful of times. CDR3 nucleotide sequence: TGTGCACATTCCCCGGGCACCATCTCTGGAAACACCATATATTTT. This encodes CAHSPGTISGNTIYF. The V call is TRBV12-5, the J call TRBJ1-3; D remains unclear. CDR3 length: 15 residues. Germline lookup yields CDR1 LGHNT and CDR2 FRNRAP.

The chain links TRBV12-3 or TRBV12-4 to TRBJ2-1, with 9 bases matching TRBD2. The CDR3 covers 13 residues. Trimming cost V 8 bases and J 6 bases; bases outside gene matches: 5. This chain's CDR3 is CASHLLAGNEQFF. Written as DNA, the CDR3 is TGTGCCAGCCATTTACTAGCGGGCAATGAGCAGTTCTTC.

The V gene is TRBV24-1, the J gene TRBJ1-5; D unclear. The CDR3 runs 15 residues. Germline values: CDR1 KGHDR, CDR2 SFDVKD. V lost 3 bases and J lost 2, with 10 bases in between. The CDR3 DNA reads TGTGCCACCAGTGATCAAAAAGGTGGCAATCAGCCCCAGCATTTT. As protein: CATSDQKGGNQPQHF.

In this sample, this clonotype turned up many times. The chain employs TRBV24-1 and TRBJ2-3; 9 bases are shared with TRBD2. The V gene's germline CDR1 is KGHDR and CDR2 SFDVKD. The CDR3 runs 16 residues. V gave up 4 bases and J gave up 2 bases; unmatched junction bases: 6. CDR3: CATSDRLAVNTDTQYF. CDR3 DNA sequence: TGTGCCACCAGTGACCGACTAGCGGTTAACACAGATACGCAGTATTTT.

Note on this clonotype: This may stem from a read error, because a much larger clone lies one nucleotide away. This chain links TRBV28 with TRBJ1-6, with a weak D call TRBD1 (6 bases). Germline V gene sequence: CDR1 MDHEN, CDR2 SYDVKM. CDR3 length equals 14 residues. The V and J ends lost 3 bases and 8 bases respectively, with 11 bases between them. The CDR3 DNA is TGTGCCAGCAGTTTCGGGGGGGGCGATTCACCCCTCCACTTT. It translates to CASSFGGGDSPLHF.

This sequence joins TRBV12-3 or TRBV12-4 and TRBJ1-5; possibly TRBD1 for D (5 bases). This CDR3 has 17 residues. The V end lost 2 bases, the J end lost 2 bases, and 16 bases lay between the germline ends. In DNA, the CDR3 is TGTGCCAGCAGTTTACTCCCCCCCGGCAGGGGCAATCAGCCCCAGCATTTT. It is translated as CASSLLPPGRGNQPQHF.

This clonotype appeared a few times. The chain is built from TRBV12-3 or TRBV12-4 and TRBJ2-7; 10 positions match TRBD2. CDR3 size: 16 residues. V dropped 6 bases and J dropped 6; count of bases not matched to a gene: 14. The CDR3 DNA sequence: TGTGCCAGCAGCTCTAGGGCTAGCGGGAGTTTGGCCGAGCAGTACTTC. Translated: CASSSRASGSLAEQYF.

The chain carries TRBV2 and TRBJ2-7; 12 nucleotides line up with TRBD2. V lost 11 bases and J lost 9; bases outside the gene matches: 11. CDR3 length: 13 residues. Looked up from germline, CDR1 is SNHLY and CDR2 is FYNNEI. CDR3 residues: CAGYRLAGDGQYV. CDR3 nucleotide sequence: TGTGCCGGATATCGACTAGCGGGAGACGGGCAGTACGTC.

This clonotype was found a few times. V usage is TRBV7-2 and J usage is TRBJ2-1; 10 nucleotides agree with TRBD2. CDR1 SGHTA and CDR2 FQGNSA come from the germline V gene. This CDR3 is built from 13 residues. Unmatched junction bases numbered 11, after V lost 6 bases and J lost 15 bases. The CDR3 nucleotides read TGTGCCAGCAGGGCGGGACTAGCGAAAAAGCCGTTCTTC. Translating it yields CASRAGLAKKPFF.

The CDR3 loop reads CASSLQGAVDEQFF. The CDR3 DNA reads TGTGCCAGTAGTTTACAGGGGGCGGTGGATGAGCAGTTCTTC. The rearrangement uses TRBV19 and TRBJ2-1, with 9 bases identical to TRBD1. From germline, CDR1 is LNHDA and CDR2 SQIVND (reference sequence). The CDR3 consists of 14 residues. The V gene end was trimmed by 5 bases and the J gene end by 8 bases; junction bases not matched to a gene: 7.

The chain recombines TRBV11-2 with TRBJ2-1, with a weak D call TRBD1 (7 bases). This CDR3 spans 17 amino acids. V dropped 5 bases and J dropped 8 bases, with 25 bases sitting between them. CDR1 and CDR2 from the germline V gene are SGHAT and FQNNGV. CDR3 coding DNA: TGTGCCAGCAGCCAAGGAGGGGGAACAGGGGTCCACCATGAGCAGTTCTTC. The encoded protein is CASSQGGGTGVHHEQFF.

This rearrangement joins TRBV7-2 to TRBJ1-2, with TRBD1 identical over 7 bases. Losses at the gene ends were 5 bases for V and 0 bases for J; bases not matched to a gene: 6. Germline V lookup: CDR1 SGHTA, CDR2 FQGNSA. The CDR3 extends over 15 amino acids. CDR3 region: CASSPTGQANYGYTF. CDR3 sequence (DNA): TGTGCCAGCAGCCCGACAGGACAGGCTAACTATGGCTACACCTTC.

The table lists this clonotype with a few counts. The chain recombines TRBV24-1 with TRBJ2-2, with D possibly TRBD1 on 5 matching bases. CDR3 length equals 17 residues. Germline assignment: CDR1 KGHDR and CDR2 SFDVKD. Trimming removed 1 base from V and 0 bases from J, with 11 bases in between. The CDR3 protein is CATSDFKRTPNTGELFF. The CDR3 nucleotides are TGTGCCACCAGTGATTTTAAAAGGACACCGAACACCGGGGAGCTGTTTTTT.

There are many counts of this clonotype. V gene TRBV7-9 combines with J gene TRBJ1-4; no definite D call. This CDR3 is 16 amino acids long. The V end was cut by 5 bases, the J end by 5 bases, with 18 bases between. Germline-derived CDR1 and CDR2 are SEHNR and FQNEAQ (reference sequence). CDR3 residues: CASSMSVDIPNEKLFF. The DNA for the CDR3 is TGTGCCAGCAGCATGAGTGTCGACATCCCCAATGAAAAACTGTTTTTT.

This clonotype was seen many times. The chain is built from TRBV7-2 and TRBJ2-3; 13 positions agree with TRBD2. From germline, CDR1 is SGHTA and CDR2 FQGNSA. This CDR3 is 17 amino acids long. V lost 3 bases, J lost 4 bases, and 7 bases stayed unmatched. The CDR3 bases are TGTGCCAGCAGCTTGATTACTAGCGGGAGGGGTGCAGATACGCAGTATTTT. Its translation is CASSLITSGRGADTQYF.

This clonotype was counted many times. The CDR3 DNA reads as TGTGCCAGCAGCTTCGGGACTCCGACAAAGGGGTACGAGCAGTACTTC. Translation: CASSFGTPTKGYEQYF. The chain uses TRBV7-6 and TRBJ2-7, with D possibly matching TRBD2 (6 bases). The CDR3 totals 16 residues. CDR1 is SGHVS, CDR2 FNYEAQ, per germline. With 3 bases removed from V and 4 bases from J, the gap between germline ends came to 19 bases.

This clonotype was counted ten times or more. The chain links TRBV7-9 to TRBJ2-3, with 8 nucleotides matching TRBD2. From germline, CDR1 is SEHNR and CDR2 FQNEAQ (reference sequence). The V segment lost 4 bases and the J segment 0 bases; nucleotides outside the gene matches: 6. The CDR3 covers 16 residues. CDR3 coding DNA: TGTGCCAGCAGCTACCGACTAGCGAGTAGCACAGATACGCAGTATTTT. This translates into CASSYRLASSTDTQYF.

The chain employs TRBV7-2 and TRBJ2-4; possible D gene TRBD2, 7 bases. V lost 2 bases to trimming and J lost 3 bases, with 17 bases between them. The CDR3 spans 17 residues. CDR1 and CDR2 from the germline V gene are SGHTA and FQGNSA. As DNA, the CDR3 is TGTGCCAGCAGCTTATTCTACGGGGGGCTTGGCAAAAACATTCAGTACTTC. Its translation is CASSLFYGGLGKNIQYF.

This chain links TRBV6-2 or TRBV6-3 with TRBJ1-5; 7 nucleotides agree with TRBD1. The CDR3 consists of 15 residues. Unmatched junction bases numbered 4, after V lost 2 bases and J lost 3 bases. Germline V gene data show CDR1 as MNHEY and CDR2 as SVGEGT. The CDR3 sequence: CASSYHRGFNQPQHF. The CDR3 nucleotides read TGTGCCAGCAGTTACCACAGGGGATTCAATCAGCCCCAGCATTTT.

This clonotype was recorded a few times. V usage is TRBV12-3 or TRBV12-4 and J usage is TRBJ2-1, with 8 positions matching TRBD1. This CDR3 is 14 amino acids long. V trimming: 3 bases; J trimming: 7 bases; junction bases outside the gene matches: 5. CDR3 nucleotides: TGTGCCAGCAGTTTGGACAGGGTGGTAAATGAGCAGTTCTTC. It yields the protein CASSLDRVVNEQFF.